Below are 24 T cell receptor beta chains sequenced from a single sample in a study of T cell responses to AZD1222 COVID-19 vaccine. TCRdb keeps only in-frame clones here, not all; method: immunoSEQ multiplex PCR. The table includes 150,000 to 160,000 clones, 90% detected once. Specimen: peripheral blood, collected on day 0 of AZD1222 vaccination. The origin of the receptors is an adult in good health.

The V call is TRBV7-6, the J call TRBJ2-1; TRBD2 aligns across 9 bases. Losses at the gene ends were 3 bases for V and 5 bases for J; bases not matched to a gene: 5. The CDR3 length is 15 residues. The germline V gene encodes CDR1 SGHVS and CDR2 FNYEAQ. In DNA, the CDR3 is TGTGCCAGCAGCTTGTCTAGCGGGGCGGACAATGAGCAGTTCTTC. Translating gives CASSLSSGADNEQFF.

The chain combines TRBV4-1 with TRBJ2-1; a weak D match, TRBD2 (6 bases). Per germline, CDR1 MGHRA and CDR2 YSYEKL. Trimming removed 2 bases at V and 0 bases at J, with 17 bases between. This CDR3 is built from 18 residues. Here the CDR3 DNA reads TGCGCCAGCAGCCAACATTTTCCCGGGACTTCCTCCTACAATGAGCAGTTCTTC. Amino acid sequence: CASSQHFPGTSSYNEQFF.

J is TRBJ1-5 and V is TRBV15, with D possibly TRBD1 on 5 matching bases. V was pared by 3 bases and J by 5 bases, with 14 bases between. This CDR3 region has 15 residues. Germline CDR1 LNHNV, CDR2 YYDKDF (reference sequence). CDR3 nucleotide sequence: TGTGCCACCAGCAGGATCAGGGTAGAAGATCAGCCCCAGCATTTT. This sequence encodes CATSRIRVEDQPQHF.

The chain couples TRBV28 to TRBJ1-5, with TRBD1 identical over 7 bases. The CDR3 spans 16 residues. The V gene's germline CDR1 is MDHEN and CDR2 SYDVKM. After removal of 3 bases from V and 3 bases from J, the junction contained 8 bases not matched to a gene. The CDR3 protein is CASSLDRLVSNQPQHF. The CDR3 coding sequence is TGTGCCAGCAGTTTGGACAGGTTAGTGTCCAATCAGCCCCAGCATTTT.

The chain couples TRBV7-8 to TRBJ2-7; 11 positions agree with TRBD2. The CDR3 consists of 15 residues. V trimming: 3 bases; J trimming: 2 bases; junction bases outside the gene matches: 3. The V gene's germline CDR1 is SGHVS and CDR2 FQNEAQ. CDR3 nucleotides: TGTGCCAGCAGCTTGGTAGCGGGAGGGACCTACGAGCAGTACTTC. It encodes CASSLVAGGTYEQYF.

V is TRBV5-4 and J is TRBJ1-1; 9 nucleotides line up with TRBD1. Per germline, CDR1 SGHNT and CDR2 YYREEE (reference sequence). The junction had 9 bases not matched to a gene; V was cut back by 1 base and J by 5 bases. The CDR3 contains 16 residues. The CDR3 DNA is TGTGCCAGCAGCTTGCGCCCACAGGGGGCTAGTACTGAAGCTTTCTTT. This gives the protein CASSLRPQGASTEAFF.

The chain combines TRBV9 with TRBJ2-2; 8 bases match TRBD1. The CDR3 covers 16 residues. Losses at the gene ends were 3 bases for V and 4 bases for J; bases not matched to a gene: 8. Germline V lookup: CDR1 SGDLS, CDR2 YYNGEE. The CDR3 is CASSGSQGVFTGELFF. Written as DNA, the CDR3 is TGTGCCAGCAGCGGCTCACAGGGGGTGTTCACCGGGGAGCTGTTTTTT. Variable domain in full (rest from reference TRBV9 and TRBJ2-2): DSGVTQTPKHLITATGQRVTLRCSPRSGDLSVYWYQQSLDQGLQFLIQYYNGEERAKGNILERFSAQQFPDLHSELNLSSLELGDSALYFCASSGSQGVFTGELFFGEGSRLTVL.

The chain uses TRBV28 and TRBJ1-6, with D tentatively TRBD1 (6 bases). Germline-derived CDR1 and CDR2 are MDHEN and SYDVKM. With 5 bases removed from V and 14 bases from J, the gap between germline ends came to 22 bases. This CDR3 has 15 residues. This CDR3 is CASSPLWGPQGTLHF. In nucleotides, the CDR3 is TGTGCCAGCAGTCCCCTCTGGGGTCCACAGGGAACCCTCCACTTT.

In this sample, this clone turned up once. J is TRBJ2-7 and V is TRBV9; D call uncertain. The CDR3 extends over 15 amino acids. Germline CDR1 SGDLS, CDR2 YYNGEE. V was clipped by 0 bases and J by 7 bases, with 17 bases between them. This chain's CDR3 is CASSVESDFPREQYF. DNA of the CDR3: TGTGCCAGCAGCGTAGAATCCGATTTTCCACGGGAGCAGTACTTC.

V and J are TRBV28 and TRBJ2-5; D possibly corresponds to TRBD1 (6 bases). The CDR3 runs to 15 residues. V gave up 2 bases and J gave up 2 bases, with 12 bases separating them. In germline, CDR1 is MDHEN, CDR2 SYDVKM. CDR3 protein: CASSLGQTGQETQYF. In DNA form, the CDR3 reads TGTGCCAGCAGTTTAGGGCAGACAGGTCAAGAGACCCAGTACTTC.

The DNA of the CDR3 is TGTGCCAGCTCACCGGATGGAAACACCATATATTTT. It translates to CASSPDGNTIYF. The V and J genes are TRBV18 and TRBJ1-3; the D is unclear. Looked up from germline, CDR1 is KGHSH and CDR2 is LQKENI. This CDR3 is built from 12 residues. Trimming removed 3 bases from V and 3 bases from J, with 3 bases in between.

V gene TRBV5-1 combines with J gene TRBJ2-1; possibly TRBD1 for D (6 bases). Trimming cost V 2 bases and J 2 bases, with 17 bases left between them. Germline-derived CDR1 and CDR2 are SGHRS and YFSETQ. CDR3 length: 17 residues. The CDR3 is CASSLTVEGVAYNEQFF. In nucleotides, the CDR3 is TGCGCCAGCAGCTTAACCGTCGAGGGGGTGGCCTACAATGAGCAGTTCTTC. Full variable domain (rest looked up from reference TRBV5-1 and TRBJ2-1): KAGVTQTPRYLIKTRGQQVTLSCSPISGHRSVSWYQQTPGQGLQFLFEYFSETQRNKGNFPGRFSGRQFSNSRSEMNVSTLELGDSALYLCASSLTVEGVAYNEQFFGPGTRLTVL.

The J gene is TRBJ1-4, the V gene TRBV7-9, with TRBD1 as a possible D gene (6 bases). V shed 5 bases and J shed 6 bases, with 16 bases lying between them. CDR3 length equals 15 residues. Germline lookup yields CDR1 SEHNR and CDR2 FQNEAQ (reference sequence). CDR3 nucleotides: TGTGCCAGCAGCGAAGTCTCGGCAGGGGATGAAAAACTGTTTTTT. Translating gives CASSEVSAGDEKLFF.

Concerning this clone: The identical CDR3 is also encoded by other nucleotide sequences in the sample. The gene calls are TRBV27 and TRBJ2-1; D is undetermined. V lost 3 bases and J 6 bases, leaving 3 bases between the germline ends. This CDR3 contains 11 residues. Germline V gives CDR1 MNHEY, CDR2 SMNVEV (reference sequence). The CDR3 sequence is CASSLGNEQFF. In DNA form, the CDR3 reads TGTGCCAGCAGTTTGGGCAATGAGCAGTTCTTC.

The chain links TRBV18 to TRBJ1-2; TRBD1 matches 7 bases. This CDR3 comprises 14 residues. V shed 7 bases, J shed 1 base, and the junction held 6 bases outside the gene matches. Germline V CDR1 and CDR2: KGHSH, LQKENI. CDR3 bases: TGTGCCAGCTTTTCCCGACAGGGTAACTATGGCTACACCTTC. Amino acids: CASFSRQGNYGYTF.

The J gene is TRBJ1-5, the V gene TRBV19; no reliable D call. Deletions cut 3 bases from V and 6 bases from J, with 15 bases between. The germline gives CDR1 LNHDA, CDR2 SQIVND (reference sequence). The CDR3 runs 15 residues. The CDR3 nucleotides read TGTGCCAGTAGTATCGGCCTCGGGATGGGTCAGCCCCAGCATTTT. Its translation: CASSIGLGMGQPQHF.

The chain combines TRBV5-6 with TRBJ1-2; D is unclear. Trimming took off 4 bases at V and 8 bases at J, with 18 bases between the two ends. The CDR3 is 14 residues long. In germline, CDR1 is SGHDT, CDR2 YYEEEE. Here the CDR3 reads CASSPDGLRGGYTF. The CDR3 DNA reads as TGTGCCAGCAGCCCGGACGGGTTAAGAGGGGGCTACACCTTC.

V and J are TRBV14 and TRBJ1-4; 7 bases align to TRBD1. Trimming took 2 bases from V and 4 from J; bases not matched to a gene: 4. Germline values: CDR1 SGHDN, CDR2 FVKESK. CDR3 length equals 15 residues. CDR3 sequence reads: CASSQFRGDNEKLFF. DNA for the CDR3: TGTGCCAGCAGCCAATTCAGGGGGGATAATGAAAAACTGTTTTTT.

The gene calls are TRBV15 and TRBJ1-2; D perhaps matches TRBD1 (6 bases). V gave up 2 bases and J gave up 6 bases, with 19 bases separating them. This CDR3 has 16 residues. Germline CDR1 and CDR2: LNHNV and YYDKDF (reference sequence). For the CDR3, the DNA is TGTGCCACCAGCAGATTTCAGGGGCAGGTTTTAGATGGCTACACCTTC. It specifies CATSRFQGQVLDGYTF.

The chain is built from TRBV6-2 or TRBV6-3 and TRBJ2-1; TRBD2 matches at 10 bases. With 2 bases clipped from V and 4 bases from J, the junction kept 5 bases outside the gene matches. Looked up from germline, CDR1 is MNHEY and CDR2 is SVGEGT. CDR3 length: 16 amino acids. The CDR3 protein is CASSYGRTSGYNEQFF. The DNA for the CDR3 is TGTGCCAGCAGTTACGGGCGGACTAGCGGTTACAATGAGCAGTTCTTC.

CDR3 sequence (DNA): TGTGCCAGCAGCCAAGATATACCGGGACAGGGACACAAATTTGCCTACAATGAGCAGTTCTTC. Amino acids: CASSQDIPGQGHKFAYNEQFF. V gene TRBV4-2 combines with J gene TRBJ2-1; 9 nucleotides align to TRBD1. Germline values: CDR1 LGHNA, CDR2 YNFKEQ. This CDR3 is 21 amino acids long. J lost 2 bases, V lost 0 bases, and 17 bases had no gene match.

CDR3 residues: CASSTAGLANEQFF. DNA of the CDR3: TGCGCCAGCAGCACTGCCGGACTAGCCAATGAGCAGTTCTTC. This chain uses TRBV5-1 with TRBJ2-1, with 8 positions matching TRBD2. The germline gives CDR1 SGHRS, CDR2 YFSETQ. With 4 bases clipped from V and 6 bases from J, the junction kept 6 bases outside the gene matches. This CDR3 spans 14 amino acids.

The genes are TRBV5-1 and TRBJ2-1; weak D call: TRBD2 (6 bases). Trimming stripped 3 bases from V and 0 bases from J, with 13 bases between. From germline, CDR1 is SGHRS and CDR2 YFSETQ. The CDR3 runs to 16 residues. The CDR3 loop reads CASSWRLGVSYNEQFF. CDR3 sequence (DNA): TGCGCCAGCAGCTGGAGACTAGGAGTCTCCTACAATGAGCAGTTCTTC.

This sequence joins TRBV7-2 and TRBJ2-2; 8 bases fit TRBD2. Germline CDR1 reads SGHTA; CDR2 reads FQGNSA. The CDR3 has 18 residues. J gave up 2 bases and V 5 bases, and 13 bases lay outside the gene matches. CDR3 in amino acids: CASSKVASGSSNTGELFF. The CDR3 nucleotides read TGTGCCAGCAGCAAAGTAGCTAGCGGGTCTTCCAACACCGGGGAGCTGTTTTTT. The full variable domain, completed using reference TRBV7-2 and TRBJ2-2, is GAGVSQSPSNKVTEKGKDVELRCDPISGHTALYWYRQSLGQGLEFLIYFQGNSAPDKSGLPSDRFSAERTGGSVSTLTIQRTQQEDSAVYLCASSKVASGSSNTGELFFGEGSRLTVL.